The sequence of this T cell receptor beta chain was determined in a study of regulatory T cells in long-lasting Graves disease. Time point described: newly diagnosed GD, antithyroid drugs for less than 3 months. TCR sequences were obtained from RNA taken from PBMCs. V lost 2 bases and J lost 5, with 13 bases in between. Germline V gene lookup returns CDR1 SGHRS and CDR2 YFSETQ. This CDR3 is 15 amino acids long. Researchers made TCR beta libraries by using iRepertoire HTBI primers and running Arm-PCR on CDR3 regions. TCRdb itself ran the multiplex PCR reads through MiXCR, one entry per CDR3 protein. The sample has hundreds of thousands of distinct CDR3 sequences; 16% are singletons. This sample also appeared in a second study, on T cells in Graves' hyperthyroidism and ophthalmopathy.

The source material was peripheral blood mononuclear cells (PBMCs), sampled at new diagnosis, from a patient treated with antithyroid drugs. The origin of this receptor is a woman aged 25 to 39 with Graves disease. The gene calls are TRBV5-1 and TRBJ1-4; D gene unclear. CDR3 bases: TGCGCCAGCAGCTTCTTACAGAGCCAAAATGAAAAACTGTTTTTT. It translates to CASSFLQSQNEKLFF.